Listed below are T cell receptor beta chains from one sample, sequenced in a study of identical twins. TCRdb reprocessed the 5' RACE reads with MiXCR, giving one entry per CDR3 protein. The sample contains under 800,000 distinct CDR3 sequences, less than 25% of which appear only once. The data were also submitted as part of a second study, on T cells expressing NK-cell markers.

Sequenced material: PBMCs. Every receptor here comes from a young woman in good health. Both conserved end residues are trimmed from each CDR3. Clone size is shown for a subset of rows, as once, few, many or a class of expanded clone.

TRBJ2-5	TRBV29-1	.	SVDGLPGETQY
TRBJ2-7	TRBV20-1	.	SARDDPPGTSYEQY
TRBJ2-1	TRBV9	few	ASSVVGTSEAEQF
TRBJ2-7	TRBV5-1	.	ASSPWDSSDEQY
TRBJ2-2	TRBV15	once	ASSSPSNTGELF
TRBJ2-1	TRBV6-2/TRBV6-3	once	ASSSYKGNEQF
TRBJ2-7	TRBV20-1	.	SASGGGVVADEQY
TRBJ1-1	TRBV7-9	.	ASSLTGQAF
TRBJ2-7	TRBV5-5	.	ASSLASGEQY
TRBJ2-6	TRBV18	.	ATTLQDSGANVLT
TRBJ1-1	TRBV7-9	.	ASSPRLLSLNTEAF
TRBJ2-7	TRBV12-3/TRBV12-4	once	ASSNSGIASYEQY
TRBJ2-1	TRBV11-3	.	ASSRTGGASNEQF
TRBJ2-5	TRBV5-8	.	ASSMGAGLAGQETQY
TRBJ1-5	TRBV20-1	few	SASDGGNQPQH
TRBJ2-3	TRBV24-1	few	ATSDRGQGAHDTQY
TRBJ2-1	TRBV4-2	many	ASSPGTENNEQF
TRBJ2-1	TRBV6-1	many	ASSEYGGNYNEQF
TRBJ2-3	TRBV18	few	ASSPPGSGTQY
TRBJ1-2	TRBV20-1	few	SARVPYGYT
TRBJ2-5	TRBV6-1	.	ASRGLAGETQY
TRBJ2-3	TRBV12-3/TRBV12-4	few	ASRGFGVADTQY
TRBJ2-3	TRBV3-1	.	ASSRTGGAYTQY
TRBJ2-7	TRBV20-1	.	SARGGTSGGYEQY
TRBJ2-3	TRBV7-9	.	ASSLVTAGEDTQY
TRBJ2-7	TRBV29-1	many	SAVRGQGSYEQY
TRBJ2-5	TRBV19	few	ASHGLAGYQY
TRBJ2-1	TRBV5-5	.	ASSLDLRTSSYNEQF
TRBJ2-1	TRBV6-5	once	ASSYLSTRTSYNEQF
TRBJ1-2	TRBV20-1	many	SARDLGQAYGYT
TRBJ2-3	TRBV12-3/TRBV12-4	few	ASPPTAGITDTQY
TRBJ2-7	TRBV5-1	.	ASSPSAATYEQY
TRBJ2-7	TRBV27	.	ASMPSGTYYEQY
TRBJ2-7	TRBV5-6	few	ASMGLAGTYEQY
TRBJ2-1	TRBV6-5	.	ASSYSVRDNEQF
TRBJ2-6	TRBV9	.	ASSVGGGQSSGANVLT
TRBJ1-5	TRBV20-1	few	SAFTGFNQPQH
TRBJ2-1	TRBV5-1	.	ASGDRGSYNEQF
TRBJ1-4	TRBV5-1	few	ASSLFSTNEKLF
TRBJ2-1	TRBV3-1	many	ASSHPVAGGQSYNEQF
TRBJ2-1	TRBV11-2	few	ASKISGGASSYNEQF
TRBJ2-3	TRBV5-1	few	ASSLAPPATDTQY